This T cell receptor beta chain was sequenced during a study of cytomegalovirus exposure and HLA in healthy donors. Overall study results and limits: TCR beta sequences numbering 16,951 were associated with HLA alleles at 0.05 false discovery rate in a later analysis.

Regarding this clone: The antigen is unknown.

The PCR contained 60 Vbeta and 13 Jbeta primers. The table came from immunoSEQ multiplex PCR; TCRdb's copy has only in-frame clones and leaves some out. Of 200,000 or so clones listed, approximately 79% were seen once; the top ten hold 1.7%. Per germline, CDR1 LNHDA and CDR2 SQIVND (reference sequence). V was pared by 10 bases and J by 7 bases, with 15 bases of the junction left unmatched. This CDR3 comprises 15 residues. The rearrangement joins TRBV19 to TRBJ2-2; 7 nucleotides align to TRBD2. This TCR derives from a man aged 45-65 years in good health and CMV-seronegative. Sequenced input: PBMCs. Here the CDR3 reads CATTWGGSFDGELFF. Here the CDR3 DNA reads TGTGCCACCACGTGGGGCGGGAGTTTTGACGGGGAGCTGTTTTTT. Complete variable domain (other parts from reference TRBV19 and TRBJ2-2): DGGITQSPKYLFRKEGQNVTLSCEQNLNHDAMYWYRQDPGQGLRLIYYSQIVNDFQKGDIAEGYSVSREKKESFPLTVTSAQKNPTAFYLCATTWGGSFDGELFFGEGSRLTVL.